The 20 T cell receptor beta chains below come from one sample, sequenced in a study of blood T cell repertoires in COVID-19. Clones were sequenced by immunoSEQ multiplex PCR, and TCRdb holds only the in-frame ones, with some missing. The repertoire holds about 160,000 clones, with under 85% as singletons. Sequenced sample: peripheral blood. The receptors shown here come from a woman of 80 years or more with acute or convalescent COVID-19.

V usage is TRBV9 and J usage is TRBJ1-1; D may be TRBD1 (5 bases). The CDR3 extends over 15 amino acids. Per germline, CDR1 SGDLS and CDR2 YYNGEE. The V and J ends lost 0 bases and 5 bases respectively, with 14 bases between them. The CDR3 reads CASSVETGRGTEAFF. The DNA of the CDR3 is TGTGCCAGCAGCGTAGAAACGGGGAGGGGAACTGAAGCTTTCTTT.

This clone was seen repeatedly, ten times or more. CDR3 region: CASRPDRASSPLHF. CDR3 coding DNA: TGTGCCAGCAGGCCGGACAGGGCGAGTTCACCCCTCCACTTT. V gene TRBV6-5 combines with J gene TRBJ1-6; 8 positions agree with TRBD1. The V and J ends lost 6 bases and 9 bases, in that order; junction bases with no gene match: 7. CDR1 MNHEY and CDR2 SVGAGI come from the germline V gene. This CDR3 region has 14 residues.

The CDR3 loop reads CASSQERAWTEAFF. For the CDR3, the DNA is TGTGCCAGCAGCCAAGAGAGGGCATGGACTGAAGCTTTCTTT. The chain joins TRBV3-1 (or the pseudogene TRBV3-2) to TRBJ1-1; D is ambiguous. CDR3 size: 14 residues. The V and J ends lost 0 bases and 5 bases respectively, with 10 bases between them. Germline-derived CDR1 and CDR2 are LGHDT and YNNKEL (reference sequence).

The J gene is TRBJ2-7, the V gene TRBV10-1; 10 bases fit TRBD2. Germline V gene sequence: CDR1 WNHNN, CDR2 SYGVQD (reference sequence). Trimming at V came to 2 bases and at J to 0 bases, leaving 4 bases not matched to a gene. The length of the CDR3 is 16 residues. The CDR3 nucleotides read TGCGCCAGCAGTGAGGGAGCGGGAGGGCTCTCCTACGAGCAGTACTTC. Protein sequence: CASSEGAGGLSYEQYF.

The CDR3: CASRRTSGTAGELFF. Written as DNA, the CDR3 is TGTGCCAGCAGACGGACTAGCGGGACGGCCGGGGAGCTGTTTTTT. V usage is TRBV7-9 and J usage is TRBJ2-2; TRBD2 matches at 12 bases. The CDR3 extends over 15 amino acids. Trimming cost V 6 bases and J 6 bases; bases outside gene matches: 5. Germline lookup yields CDR1 SEHNR and CDR2 FQNEAQ (reference sequence).

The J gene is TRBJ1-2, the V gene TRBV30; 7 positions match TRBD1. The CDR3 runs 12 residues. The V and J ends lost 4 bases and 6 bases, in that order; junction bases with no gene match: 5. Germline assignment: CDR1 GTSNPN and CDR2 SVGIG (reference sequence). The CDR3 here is CAWTRGTDGYTF. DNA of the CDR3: TGTGCCTGGACTAGGGGGACAGATGGCTACACCTTC.

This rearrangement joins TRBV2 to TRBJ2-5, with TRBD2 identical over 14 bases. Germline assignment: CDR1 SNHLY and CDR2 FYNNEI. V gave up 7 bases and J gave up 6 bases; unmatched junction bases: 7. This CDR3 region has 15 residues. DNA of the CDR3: TGTGCCAGCAACGCCGGGACTAGCGGGGGACAGACCCAGTACTTC. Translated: CASNAGTSGGQTQYF.

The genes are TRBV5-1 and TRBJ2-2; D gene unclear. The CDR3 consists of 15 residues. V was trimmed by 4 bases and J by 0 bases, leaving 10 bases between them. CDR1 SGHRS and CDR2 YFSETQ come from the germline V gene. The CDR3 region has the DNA TGCGCCAGCAGCGGTAGCACCTCGAACACCGGGGAGCTGTTTTTT. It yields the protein CASSGSTSNTGELFF.

Written as DNA, the CDR3 is TGCGCCAGCAGCTTGGAATCTAGCGGTAACACAGATACGCAGTATTTT. It codes for CASSLESSGNTDTQYF. The chain recombines TRBV5-1 with TRBJ2-3, with 7 bases aligning to TRBD2. This CDR3 has 16 amino acids. Looked up from germline, CDR1 is SGHRS and CDR2 is YFSETQ. V gave up 0 bases and J gave up 2 bases; unmatched junction bases: 6.

CDR3 DNA sequence: TGTGCCAGCAGTTCGGGACAGACCTACACCTTC. It specifies CASSSGQTYTF. The gene calls are TRBV12-3 or TRBV12-4 and TRBJ1-2; TRBD1 matches at 7 bases. The junction had 3 bases not matched to a gene; V was cut back by 4 bases and J by 10 bases. This CDR3 has 11 amino acids.

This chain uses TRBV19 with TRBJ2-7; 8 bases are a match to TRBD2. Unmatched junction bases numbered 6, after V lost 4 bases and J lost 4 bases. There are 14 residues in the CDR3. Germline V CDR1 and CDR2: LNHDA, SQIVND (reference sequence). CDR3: CASSRAGVGYEQYF. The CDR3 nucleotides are TGTGCCAGTAGTAGAGCGGGAGTTGGATACGAGCAGTACTTC.

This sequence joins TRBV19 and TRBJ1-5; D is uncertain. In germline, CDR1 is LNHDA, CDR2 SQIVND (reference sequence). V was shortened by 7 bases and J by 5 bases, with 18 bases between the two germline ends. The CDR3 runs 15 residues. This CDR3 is CASTASPRRDQPQHF. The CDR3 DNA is TGTGCCAGTACGGCCAGCCCGAGGCGGGATCAGCCCCAGCATTTT.

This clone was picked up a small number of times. The CDR3 DNA reads as TGTGCCAGCAGCGTAGCTCAGGTAACGAGTTCCTCTAACACTGAAGCTTTCTTT. It translates to CASSVAQVTSSSNTEAFF. The chain recombines TRBV9 with TRBJ1-1; D is uncertain. The CDR3 spans 18 residues. V was clipped by 0 bases and J by 2 bases, with 20 bases between them. Per germline, CDR1 SGDLS and CDR2 YYNGEE.

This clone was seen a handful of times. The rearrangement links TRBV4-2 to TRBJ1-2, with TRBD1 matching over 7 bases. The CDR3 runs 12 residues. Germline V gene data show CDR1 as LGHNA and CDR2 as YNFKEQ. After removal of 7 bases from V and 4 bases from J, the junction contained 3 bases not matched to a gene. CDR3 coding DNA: TGTGCCAGCACCCGGGACAGCTATGGCTACACCTTC. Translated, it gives CASTRDSYGYTF.

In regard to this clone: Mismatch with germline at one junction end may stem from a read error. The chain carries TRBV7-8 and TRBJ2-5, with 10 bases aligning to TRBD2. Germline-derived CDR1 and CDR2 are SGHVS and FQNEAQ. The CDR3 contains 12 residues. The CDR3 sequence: CASSLGPSGGNF. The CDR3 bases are TGTGCCAGCAGCTTAGGTCCTAGCGGGGGAAACTTC.

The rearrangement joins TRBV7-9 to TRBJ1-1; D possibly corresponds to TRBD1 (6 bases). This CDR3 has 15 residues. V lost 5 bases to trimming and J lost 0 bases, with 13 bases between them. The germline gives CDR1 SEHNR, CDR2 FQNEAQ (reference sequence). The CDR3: CASSDQTGLNTEAFF. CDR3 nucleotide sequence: TGTGCCAGCAGCGACCAGACAGGACTGAACACTGAAGCTTTCTTT.

The CDR3 region has the DNA TGTGCCAGTAAGTGGGGGCACGCCTCCTACGAGCAGTACTTC. Residues: CASKWGHASYEQYF. The V gene is TRBV19, the J gene TRBJ2-7; TRBD1 is a possible D gene (6 bases). The CDR3 is 14 amino acids. The germline gives CDR1 LNHDA, CDR2 SQIVND (reference sequence). Deletions cut 7 bases from V and 0 bases from J, with 13 bases between.

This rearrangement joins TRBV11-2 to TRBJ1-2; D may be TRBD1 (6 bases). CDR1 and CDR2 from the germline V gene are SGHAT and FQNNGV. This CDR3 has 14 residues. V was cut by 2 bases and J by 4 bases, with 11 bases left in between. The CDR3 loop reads CASSLYQGPYGYTF. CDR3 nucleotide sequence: TGTGCCAGCAGCTTATATCAGGGGCCCTATGGCTACACCTTC. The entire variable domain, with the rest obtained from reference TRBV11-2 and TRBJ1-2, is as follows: EAGVAQSPRYKIIEKRQSVAFWCNPISGHATLYWYQQILGQGPKLLIQFQNNGVVDDSQLPKDRFSAERLKGVDSTLKIQPAKLEDSAVYLCASSLYQGPYGYTFGSGTRLTVV.

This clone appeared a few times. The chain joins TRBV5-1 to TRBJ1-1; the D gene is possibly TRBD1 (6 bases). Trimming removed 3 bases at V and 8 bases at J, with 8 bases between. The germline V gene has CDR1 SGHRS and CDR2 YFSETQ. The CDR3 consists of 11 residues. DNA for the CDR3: TGCGCCAGCAGCTCGGACAGAGAAGCTTTCTTT. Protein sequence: CASSSDREAFF.

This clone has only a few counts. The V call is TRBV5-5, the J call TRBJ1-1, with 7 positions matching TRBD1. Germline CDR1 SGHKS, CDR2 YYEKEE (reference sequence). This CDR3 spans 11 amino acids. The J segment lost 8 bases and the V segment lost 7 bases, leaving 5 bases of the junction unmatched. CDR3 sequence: CASDGQAEAFF. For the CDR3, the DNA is TGTGCCAGCGATGGACAGGCGGAAGCTTTCTTT.